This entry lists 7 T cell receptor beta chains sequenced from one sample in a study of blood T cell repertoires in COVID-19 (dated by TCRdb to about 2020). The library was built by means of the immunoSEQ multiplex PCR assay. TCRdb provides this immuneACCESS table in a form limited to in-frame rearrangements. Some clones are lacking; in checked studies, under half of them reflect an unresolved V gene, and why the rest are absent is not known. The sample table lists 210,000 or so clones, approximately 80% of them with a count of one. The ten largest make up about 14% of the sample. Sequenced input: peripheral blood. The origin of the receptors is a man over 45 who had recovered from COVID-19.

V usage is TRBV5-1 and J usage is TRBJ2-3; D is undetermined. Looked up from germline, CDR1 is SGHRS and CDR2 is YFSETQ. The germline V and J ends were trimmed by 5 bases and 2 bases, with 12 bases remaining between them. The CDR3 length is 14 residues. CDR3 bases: TGCGCCAGCAGGCGAGGAAGTGCCACAGATACGCAGTATTTT. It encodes CASRRGSATDTQYF.

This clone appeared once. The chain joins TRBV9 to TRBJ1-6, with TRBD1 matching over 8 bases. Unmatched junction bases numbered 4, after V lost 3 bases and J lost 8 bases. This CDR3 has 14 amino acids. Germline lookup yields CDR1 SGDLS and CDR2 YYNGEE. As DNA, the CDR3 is TGTGCCAGCAGCGGACAGGGGAAGGATTCACCCCTCCACTTT. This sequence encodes CASSGQGKDSPLHF.

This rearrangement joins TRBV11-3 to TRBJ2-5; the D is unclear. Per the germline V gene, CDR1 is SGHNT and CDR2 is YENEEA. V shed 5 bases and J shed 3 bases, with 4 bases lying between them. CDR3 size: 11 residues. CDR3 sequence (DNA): TGTGCCAGCAGCCTCGAAGAGACCCAGTACTTC. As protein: CASSLEETQYF. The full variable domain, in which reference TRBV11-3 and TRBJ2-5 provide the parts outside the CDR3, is EAGVVQSPRYKIIEKKQPVAFWCNPISGHNTLYWYLQNLGQGPELLIRYENEEAVDDSQLPKDRFSAERLKGVDSTLKIQPAELGDSAVYLCASSLEETQYFGPGTRLLVL.

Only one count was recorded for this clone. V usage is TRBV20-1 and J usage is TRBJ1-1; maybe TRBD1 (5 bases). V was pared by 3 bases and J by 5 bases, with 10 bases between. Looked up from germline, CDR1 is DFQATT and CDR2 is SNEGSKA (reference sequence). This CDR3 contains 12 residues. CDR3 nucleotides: TGCAGTGCTAGTCCGGGGGATACTGAAGCTTTCTTT. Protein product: CSASPGDTEAFF.

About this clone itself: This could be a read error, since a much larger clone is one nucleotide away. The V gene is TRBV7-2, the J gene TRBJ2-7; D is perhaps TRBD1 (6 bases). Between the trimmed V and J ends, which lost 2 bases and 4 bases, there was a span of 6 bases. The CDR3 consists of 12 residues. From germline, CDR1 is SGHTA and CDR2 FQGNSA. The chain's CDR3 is CASSLQGYEQYF. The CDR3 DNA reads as TGTGCCAGCAGCTTACAGGGGTACGAGCAGTACTTC.

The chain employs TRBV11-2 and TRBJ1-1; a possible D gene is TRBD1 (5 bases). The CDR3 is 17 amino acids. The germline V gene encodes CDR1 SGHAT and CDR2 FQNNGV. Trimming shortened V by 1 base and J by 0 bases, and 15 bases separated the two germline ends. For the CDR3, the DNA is TGTGCCAGCAGCTTAGTATGGCAGGGCATACTGAACACTGAAGCTTTCTTT. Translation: CASSLVWQGILNTEAFF.

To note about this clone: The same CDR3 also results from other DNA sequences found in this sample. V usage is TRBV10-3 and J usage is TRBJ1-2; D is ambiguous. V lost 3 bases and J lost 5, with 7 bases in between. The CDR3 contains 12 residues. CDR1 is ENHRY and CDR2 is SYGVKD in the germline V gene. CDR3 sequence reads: CAISEGEYGYTF. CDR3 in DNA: TGTGCCATCAGTGAAGGAGAATATGGCTACACCTTC.